A selection of T cell receptor beta chains follows, all from one sample in a study of OX40 agonist ivuxolimab in advanced cancers. Sequencing was performed with immunoSEQ multiplex PCR; in TCRdb, only in-frame clones are kept and a portion is missing. Of 70,000 to 100,000 clones listed, 75% to 90% were seen once; the top ten hold 6% to 7.5%. The source was CD4+ or CD8+ T cells sorted from blood, collected in a trial of the OX40 agonist ivuxolimab. The source of these receptors is an adult with an advanced solid tumor such as melanoma, head and neck, liver or kidney cancer. Both conserved end residues are part of each CDR3. A D gene is named only where the DNA matches it firmly. Size values are once, few and many counts, or a class for expanded clones, and some rows have none.

TRBJ2-7 | TRBV29-1 | TRBD2 | . | TGCAGCGTTAAGAGCGGGAGAGGGTACGAGCAGTACTTC | CSVKSGRGYEQYF
TRBJ1-2 | TRBV11-2 | TRBD1 | . | TGTGCCAGCAGCTTAGTTACAGGGGAGGGCTACACCTTC | CASSLVTGEGYTF
TRBJ1-5 | TRBV4-1 | . | . | TGCGCCAGCAGCCAAGATCTATTCCTCGATCAGCCCCAGCATTTT | CASSQDLFLDQPQHF
TRBJ2-3 | TRBV7-3 | TRBD2 | . | TGTGCCAGCAGCGCGGGACTAGCGGACACAGATACGCAGTATTTT | CASSAGLADTDTQYF
TRBJ2-7 | TRBV5-8 | TRBD2 | . | TGTGCCAGCAGCCCCCGACCTACTAGCGGGGCCTACGAGCAGTACTTC | CASSPRPTSGAYEQYF
TRBJ2-2 | TRBV18 | . | . | TGTGCCAGCTCACCCCTGACAGAGAACACCGGGGAGCTGTTTTTT | CASSPLTENTGELFF
TRBJ1-3 | TRBV29-1 | . | . | TGCAGCGTTGGGGGGACCCCGAACTCTGGAAACACCATATATTTT | CSVGGTPNSGNTIYF
TRBJ1-2 | TRBV14 | . | few | TGTGCCAGCAGCCATACCAACAGGGTTGGCCATGGCTACACCTTC | CASSHTNRVGHGYTF
TRBJ1-2 | TRBV6-4 | . | . | TGTGCCAGCACCGATCTGACTGGAGACCCCTATGGCTACACCTTC | CASTDLTGDPYGYTF
TRBJ2-7 | TRBV5-1 | TRBD2 | . | TGCGCCAGCAGCTTGATAGCGGGGCCCTACGAGCAGCACTTC | CASSLIAGPYEQHF
TRBJ2-1 | TRBV9 | TRBD2 | . | TGTGCCAGCAGCCGGAATAGCGGGAGTTCGAATGAGCAGTTCTTC | CASSRNSGSSNEQFF
TRBJ2-4 | TRBV28 | . | . | TGTGCCAGCAAAAAAGCGGAATTAGCCAAAAACATTCAGTACTTC | CASKKAELAKNIQYF
TRBJ2-3 | TRBV5-1 | TRBD2 | . | TGCGCCAGCAGCTTTGCCGGGACTAGCGACAGCACAGATACGCAGTATTTT | CASSFAGTSDSTDTQYF
TRBJ1-3 | TRBV18 | . | . | TGTGCCAGCTCACCAGCCCGTCGGGACACCATATATTTT | CASSPARRDTIYF
TRBJ1-1 | TRBV5-1 | TRBD1 | . | TGCGCCAGCAGCTCAGGACAGGGCCTAGAAGCTTTCTTT | CASSSGQGLEAFF
TRBJ2-3 | TRBV15 | TRBD2 | . | TGTGCCACCAGCAGACCACTAGCGGGAGGACGTATGCAGTATTTT | CATSRPLAGGRMQYF
TRBJ1-1 | TRBV9 | . | . | TGTGCCAGCACCCTCAGAGGGGGGAACACTGAAGCTTTCTTT | CASTLRGGNTEAFF
TRBJ2-2 | TRBV9 | TRBD2 | . | TGTGCCAGCAGCGTAGGACTAGCGGGAGGGCCAACCGGGGAGCTGTTTTTT | CASSVGLAGGPTGELFF
TRBJ1-2 | TRBV27 | . | . | TGTGCCAGCAGTTCACAAGGCCCCACCTATGGCTACACCTTC | CASSSQGPTYGYTF
TRBJ2-1 | TRBV9 | . | . | TGTGCCAGCAGCCCCAGACTGGCGGCAAGCTCCTACAATGAGCAGTTCTTC | CASSPRLAASSYNEQFF
TRBJ2-7 | TRBV30 | . | . | TGTGCCTGGAGTGCCGGGTACGAGCAGTACTTC | CAWSAGYEQYF
TRBJ1-1 | TRBV7-9 | . | once | TGTGCCAGCAGCTTCTTGGAGGCGAACACTGAAGCTTTCTTT | CASSFLEANTEAFF
TRBJ2-7 | TRBV9 | TRBD2 | . | TGTGCCAGCAGCCCTCGCTTAGCGGGACCTTTAGAGCAGTACTTC | CASSPRLAGPLEQYF
TRBJ2-1 | TRBV27 | TRBD2 | once | TGTGCCAGCACCTGGGTGGGAGGGCCGGGCAATGAGCAGTTCTTC | CASTWVGGPGNEQFF
TRBJ1-2 | TRBV7-9 | . | few | TGTGCCAGCAGCTTAGACAGTTATGGCTACACCTTC | CASSLDSYGYTF
TRBJ2-7 | TRBV6-6 | . | . | TGTGCCAGCAGTTACCTCACCGAGCAGTACTTC | CASSYLTEQYF
TRBJ1-1 | TRBV6-5 | TRBD1 | . | TGTGCCAGCAGTCCGGGACAGAGCTTCACTGAAGCTTTCTTT | CASSPGQSFTEAFF
TRBJ1-4 | TRBV6-5 | . | . | TGTGCCAGCAGTTACTCGGAGGGAAGTGGTGAAAAACTGTTTTTT | CASSYSEGSGEKLFF
TRBJ2-1 | TRBV6-1 | . | . | TGTGCCAGCAGTGAAGCGGGCAGCTACAATGAGCAGTTCTTC | CASSEAGSYNEQFF
TRBJ1-1 | TRBV30 | . | . | TGTGCCTGGAGTGTGCGGCTGAACACTGAAGCTTTCTTT | CAWSVRLNTEAFF
TRBJ2-7 | TRBV5-1 | . | . | TGCGCCAGCAGCTTTGGTTACGAGCAGTACTTC | CASSFGYEQYF
TRBJ2-4 | TRBV6-1 | TRBD1 | . | TGTGCCAGCAGTGAAGGCCCAGGGGGCGCTGACAACATTCAGTACTTC | CASSEGPGGADNIQYF
TRBJ1-2 | TRBV30 | TRBD1 | few | TGTGCCTGGAGTGGGGGGACAGGAGCAAGTTATGGCTACACCTTC | CAWSGGTGASYGYTF
TRBJ2-1 | TRBV5-8 | TRBD2 | . | TGTGCCAGCAGCTTTTGGGGGGAGGGGTTCTTC | CASSFWGEGFF
TRBJ2-1 | TRBV11-2 | TRBD1 | once | TGTGCCAGCAGCCTCTCCGGGACAGGGGGCTACAATGAGCAGTTCTTC | CASSLSGTGGYNEQFF
TRBJ2-5 | TRBV6-1 | . | once | TGTGCCAGCAGTGTTAACGGTATAACCCAAGAGACCCAGTACTTC | CASSVNGITQETQYF
TRBJ2-1 | TRBV30 | TRBD2 | . | TGTGCCTGGAGTGGAACGGGAGGGGGAGAGCAGTTCTTC | CAWSGTGGGEQFF
TRBJ2-1 | TRBV7-9 | TRBD1 | . | TGTGCCAGCAGCCTAAAACCGACAGGGTTCGGTGAGCAGTTCTTC | CASSLKPTGFGEQFF
TRBJ2-3 | TRBV7-9 | TRBD1 | once | TGTGCCAGCAGCTGGGACAGGGGGACAGATACGCAGTATTTT | CASSWDRGTDTQYF
TRBJ2-1 | TRBV9 | TRBD1 | . | TGTGCCAGCAGCGTAGTGGGGACAGGGTACAATGAGCAGTTCTTC | CASSVVGTGYNEQFF
TRBJ2-1 | TRBV29-1 | . | once | TGCAGCATAGAAGAATCCTACAATGAGCAGTTCTTC | CSIEESYNEQFF